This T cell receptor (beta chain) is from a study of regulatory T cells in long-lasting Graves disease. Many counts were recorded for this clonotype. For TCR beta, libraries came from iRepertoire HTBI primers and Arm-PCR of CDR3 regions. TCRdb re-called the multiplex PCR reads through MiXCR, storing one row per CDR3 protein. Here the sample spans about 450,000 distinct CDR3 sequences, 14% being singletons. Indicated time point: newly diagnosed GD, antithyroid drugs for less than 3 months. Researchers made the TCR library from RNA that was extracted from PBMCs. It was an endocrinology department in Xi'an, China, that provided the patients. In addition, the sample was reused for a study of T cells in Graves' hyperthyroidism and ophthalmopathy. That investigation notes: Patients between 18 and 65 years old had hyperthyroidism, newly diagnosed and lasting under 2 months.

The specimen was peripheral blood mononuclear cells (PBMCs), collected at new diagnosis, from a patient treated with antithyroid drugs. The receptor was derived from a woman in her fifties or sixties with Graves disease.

The CDR3 protein is CASSPGLAGALDTQYF. The CDR3 nucleotides read TGTGCCAGCAGCCCGGGACTAGCGGGAGCTTTGGATACGCAGTATTTT. The gene calls are TRBV7-2 and TRBJ2-3; 14 bases match TRBD2. The germline gives CDR1 SGHTA, CDR2 FQGNSA. This CDR3 contains 16 residues. J gave up 6 bases and V 5 bases, and 7 bases lay outside the gene matches.